These 3 T cell receptor beta chains came from one sample sequenced in a study of blood T cell repertoires in COVID-19. Sequenced by immunoSEQ multiplex PCR; TCRdb stores in-frame clones only, minus some. Here the sample spans some 240,000 clones, roughly 82% being singletons. The specimen sequenced was peripheral blood. These receptors were taken from a woman aged 40 to 50 who had recovered from COVID-19.

The rearrangement joins TRBV6-6 to TRBJ2-3, with TRBD1 matching 10 bases. V was clipped by 6 bases and J by 1 base; unmatched bases: 7. The germline CDR1 and CDR2 sequences are MNHNY and SVGAGI (reference sequence). The CDR3 covers 16 residues. The DNA for the CDR3 is TGTGCCAGCAGGCGCCGGGGGACAGGGGGCACAGATACGCAGTATTTT. It translates to CASRRRGTGGTDTQYF.

The chain has TRBV6-4 and TRBJ2-2; TRBD2 matches at 9 bases. Germline V gives CDR1 MRHNA, CDR2 SNTAGT. The CDR3 is 14 residues long. The junction had 3 bases not matched to a gene; V was cut back by 3 bases and J by 7 bases. Here the CDR3 DNA reads TGTGCCAGCAGTGAAGCGGGAGGTCGCGGGGAGCTGTTTTTT. This codes for CASSEAGGRGELFF.

This chain links TRBV5-1 with TRBJ2-7; TRBD1 agrees at 12 bases. Unmatched junction bases numbered 6, after V lost 4 bases and J lost 4 bases. Germline-derived CDR1 and CDR2 are SGHRS and YFSETQ. The CDR3 totals 15 residues. The CDR3 region is CASSPGTGGIYEQYF. Written as DNA, the CDR3 is TGCGCCAGCAGCCCCGGGACAGGGGGCATTTACGAGCAGTACTTC. Filled out from reference TRBV5-1 and TRBJ2-7, the complete variable domain reads KAGVTQTPRYLIKTRGQQVTLSCSPISGHRSVSWYQQTPGQGLQFLFEYFSETQRNKGNFPGRFSGRQFSNSRSEMNVSTLELGDSALYLCASSPGTGGIYEQYFGPGTRLTVT.